Below, 5 T cell receptor beta chains from the same sample are listed, as sequenced in a study of PD-1 and CTLA-4 blockade in melanoma. Produced via immunoSEQ multiplex PCR; TCRdb's table is partial and in-frame only. The sample contains about 16,000 clones, roughly 70% of which appear only once. The sample here was CD8+ T cells from peripheral blood, taken from a patient given anti-PD-1 treatment. The origin of the receptors is a human donor with melanoma.

This chain's CDR3 is CASSLSGGLPGHEQFF. DNA of the CDR3: TGTGCCAGCAGTTTATCGGGTGGACTACCCGGACATGAGCAGTTCTTC. The chain joins TRBV27 to TRBJ2-1, with D perhaps TRBD2 (6 bases). This CDR3 has 16 amino acids. The V gene lost 0 bases and the J gene lost 8 bases, with 17 bases spanning the gap. Looked up from germline, CDR1 is MNHEY and CDR2 is SMNVEV (reference sequence).

The V gene is TRBV28, the J gene TRBJ1-2; D possibly corresponds to TRBD1 (5 bases). CDR3 length equals 16 residues. Germline V gene data show CDR1 as MDHEN and CDR2 as SYDVKM. V lost 2 bases to trimming and J lost 0 bases, with 13 bases between them. In DNA form, the CDR3 reads TGTGCCAGCAGTTTACCCGACCCAGGGTCTAACTATGGCTACACCTTC. It yields the protein CASSLPDPGSNYGYTF.

This chain connects TRBV12-5 to TRBJ1-1; D gene unclear. V was pared by 3 bases and J by 0 bases, with 14 bases between. This CDR3 has 16 residues. The V gene's germline CDR1 is LGHNT and CDR2 FRNRAP. DNA for the CDR3: TGTGCTAGTGGTTTTTGGGTCTTTGGAATGAACACTGAAGCTTTCTTT. Protein product: CASGFWVFGMNTEAFF.

The chain uses TRBV19 and TRBJ2-6; possibly TRBD1 for D (6 bases). CDR1 LNHDA and CDR2 SQIVND come from the germline V gene (reference sequence). The CDR3 is 15 amino acids. V shed 4 bases and J shed 4 bases, with 11 bases lying between them. The CDR3 sequence is CASSTSGAGANVLTF. The CDR3 DNA reads TGTGCCAGTAGTACCTCAGGGGCCGGGGCCAACGTCCTGACTTTC.

On this clone itself: At the DNA level, this CDR3 is encoded by other sequences in the same sample as well. The J gene is TRBJ1-4, the V gene TRBV5-6; unclear D gene. V lost 0 bases and J 6 bases, leaving 9 bases between the germline ends. The V gene's germline CDR1 is SGHDT and CDR2 YYEEEE. The CDR3 consists of 14 residues. The CDR3 is CASSLGRGYEKLFF. The CDR3 DNA is TGTGCCAGCAGCTTGGGTCGGGGTTATGAAAAACTGTTTTTT.